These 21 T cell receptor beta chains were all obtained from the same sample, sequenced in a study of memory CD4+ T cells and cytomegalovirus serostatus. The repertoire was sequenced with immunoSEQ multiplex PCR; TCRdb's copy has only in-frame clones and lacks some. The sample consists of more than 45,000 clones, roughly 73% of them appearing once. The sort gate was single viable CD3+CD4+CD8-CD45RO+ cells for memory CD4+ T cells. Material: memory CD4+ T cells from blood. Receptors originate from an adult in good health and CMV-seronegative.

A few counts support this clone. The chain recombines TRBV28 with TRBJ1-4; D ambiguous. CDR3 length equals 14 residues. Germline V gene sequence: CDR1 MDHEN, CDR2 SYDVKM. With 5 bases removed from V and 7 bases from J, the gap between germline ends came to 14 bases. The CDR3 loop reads CASSLTAKGEKLFF. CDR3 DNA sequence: TGTGCCAGCAGTCTTACAGCAAAGGGTGAAAAACTGTTTTTT.

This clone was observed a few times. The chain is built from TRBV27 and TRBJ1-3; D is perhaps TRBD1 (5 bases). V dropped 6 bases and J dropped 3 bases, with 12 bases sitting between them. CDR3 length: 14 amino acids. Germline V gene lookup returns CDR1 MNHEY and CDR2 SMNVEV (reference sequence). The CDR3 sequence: CASSRGGVGNTIYF. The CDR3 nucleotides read TGTGCCAGCAGCCGGGGGGGGGTTGGAAACACCATATATTTT.

CDR3 sequence: CSVARTGDTGELFF. The CDR3 DNA is TGCAGCGTTGCTCGGACAGGGGACACCGGGGAGCTGTTTTTT. This chain joins TRBV29-1 and TRBJ2-2; 9 positions match TRBD1. V gave up 4 bases and J gave up 3 bases; unmatched junction bases: 3. CDR3 size: 14 residues. The germline gives CDR1 SQVTM, CDR2 ANQGSEA.

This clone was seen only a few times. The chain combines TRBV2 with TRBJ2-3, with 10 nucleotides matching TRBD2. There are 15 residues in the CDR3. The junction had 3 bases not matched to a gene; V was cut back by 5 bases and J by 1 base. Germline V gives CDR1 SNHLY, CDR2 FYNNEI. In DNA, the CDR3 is TGTGCCAGCAGTTACGGACTAGCGGGCACAGATACGCAGTATTTT. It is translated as CASSYGLAGTDTQYF. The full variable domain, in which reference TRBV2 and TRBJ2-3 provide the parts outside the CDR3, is EPEVTQTPSHQVTQMGQEVILRCVPISNHLYFYWYRQILGQKVEFLVSFYNNEISEKSEIFDDQFSVERPDGSNFTLKIRSTKLEDSAMYFCASSYGLAGTDTQYFGPGTRLTVL.

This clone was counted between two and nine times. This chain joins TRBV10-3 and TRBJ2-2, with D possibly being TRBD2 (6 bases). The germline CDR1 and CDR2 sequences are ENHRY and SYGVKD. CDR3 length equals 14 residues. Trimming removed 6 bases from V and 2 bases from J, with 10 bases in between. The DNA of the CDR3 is TGTGCCATCAGACCGGGACTCAACACCGGGGAGCTGTTTTTT. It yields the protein CAIRPGLNTGELFF.

This CDR3 reads CAWSIPGGSNQPQHF. CDR3 coding DNA: TGTGCCTGGAGTATTCCGGGGGGAAGCAATCAGCCCCAGCATTTT. V gene TRBV30 combines with J gene TRBJ1-5; D possibly corresponds to TRBD1 (5 bases). The V gene lost 2 bases and the J gene lost 1 base, with 12 bases spanning the gap. The CDR3 spans 15 residues. The germline CDR1 and CDR2 sequences are GTSNPN and SVGIG (reference sequence).

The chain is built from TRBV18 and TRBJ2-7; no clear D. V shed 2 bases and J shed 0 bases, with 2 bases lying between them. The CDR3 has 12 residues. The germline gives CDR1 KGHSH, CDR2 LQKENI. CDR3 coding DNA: TGTGCCAGCTCACCAGTCTCCTACGAGCAGTACTTC. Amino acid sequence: CASSPVSYEQYF.

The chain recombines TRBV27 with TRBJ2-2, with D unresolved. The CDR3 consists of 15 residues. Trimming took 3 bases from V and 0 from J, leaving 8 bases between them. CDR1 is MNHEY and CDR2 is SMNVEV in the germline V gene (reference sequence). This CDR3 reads CASSFRIPNTGELFF. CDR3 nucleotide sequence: TGTGCCAGCAGTTTCAGAATACCGAACACCGGGGAGCTGTTTTTT.

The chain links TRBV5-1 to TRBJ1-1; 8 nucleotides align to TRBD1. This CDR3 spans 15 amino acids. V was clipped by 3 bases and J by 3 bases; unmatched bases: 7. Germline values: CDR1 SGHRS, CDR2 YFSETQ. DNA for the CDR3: TGCGCCAGCAGCTACCGACAGGGGAGGGACACTGAAGCTTTCTTT. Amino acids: CASSYRQGRDTEAFF. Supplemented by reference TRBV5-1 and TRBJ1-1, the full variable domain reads KAGVTQTPRYLIKTRGQQVTLSCSPISGHRSVSWYQQTPGQGLQFLFEYFSETQRNKGNFPGRFSGRQFSNSRSEMNVSTLELGDSALYLCASSYRQGRDTEAFFGQGTRLTVV.

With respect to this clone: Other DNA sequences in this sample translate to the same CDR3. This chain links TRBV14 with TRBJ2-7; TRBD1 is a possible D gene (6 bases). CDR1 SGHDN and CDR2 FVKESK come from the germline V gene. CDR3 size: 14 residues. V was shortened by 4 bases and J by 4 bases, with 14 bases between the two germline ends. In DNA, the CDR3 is TGTGCCAGCAGCCTGGGCCTACAGGGATACGAGCAGTACTTC. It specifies CASSLGLQGYEQYF. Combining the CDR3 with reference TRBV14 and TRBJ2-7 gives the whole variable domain EAGVTQFPSHSVIEKGQTVTLRCDPISGHDNLYWYRRVMGKEIKFLLHFVKESKQDESGMPNNRFLAERTGGTYSTLKVQPAELEDSGVYFCASSLGLQGYEQYFGPGTRLTVT.

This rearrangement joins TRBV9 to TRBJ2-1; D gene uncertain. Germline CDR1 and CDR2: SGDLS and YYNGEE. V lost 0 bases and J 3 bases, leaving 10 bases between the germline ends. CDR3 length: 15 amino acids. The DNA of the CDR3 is TGTGCCAGCAGCGTAGACTTGGCCGTCTACAATGAGCAGTTCTTC. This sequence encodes CASSVDLAVYNEQFF.

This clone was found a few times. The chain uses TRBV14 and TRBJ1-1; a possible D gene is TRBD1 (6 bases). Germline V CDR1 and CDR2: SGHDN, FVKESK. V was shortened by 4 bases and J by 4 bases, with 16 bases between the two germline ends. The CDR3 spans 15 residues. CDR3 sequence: CASSPFQGRGTEAFF. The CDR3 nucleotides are TGTGCCAGCAGCCCATTCCAGGGGAGAGGCACTGAAGCTTTCTTT.

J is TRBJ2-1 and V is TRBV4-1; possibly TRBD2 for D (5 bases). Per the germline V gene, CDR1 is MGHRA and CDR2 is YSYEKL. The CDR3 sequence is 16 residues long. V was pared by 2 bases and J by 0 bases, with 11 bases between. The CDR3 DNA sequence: TGCGCCAGCAGCCAACCAGGACTTCTCTCCTACAATGAGCAGTTCTTC. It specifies CASSQPGLLSYNEQFF.

The DNA of the CDR3 is TGCAGCGTTGAGGGGGCGATGGGTGTTGGCTATGGCTACACCTTC. Its translation is CSVEGAMGVGYGYTF. This chain joins TRBV29-1 and TRBJ1-2; perhaps TRBD1 as D (6 bases). The germline V and J ends were trimmed by 3 bases and 4 bases, with 18 bases remaining between them. The germline gives CDR1 SQVTM, CDR2 ANQGSEA. CDR3 length equals 15 residues.

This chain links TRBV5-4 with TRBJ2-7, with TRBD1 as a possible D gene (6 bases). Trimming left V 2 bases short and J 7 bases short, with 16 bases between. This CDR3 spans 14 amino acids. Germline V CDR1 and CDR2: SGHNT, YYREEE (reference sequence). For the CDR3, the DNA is TGTGCCAGCAGCTTAGGGGGACCAGCTTGGGAGCAGTACTTC. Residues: CASSLGGPAWEQYF.

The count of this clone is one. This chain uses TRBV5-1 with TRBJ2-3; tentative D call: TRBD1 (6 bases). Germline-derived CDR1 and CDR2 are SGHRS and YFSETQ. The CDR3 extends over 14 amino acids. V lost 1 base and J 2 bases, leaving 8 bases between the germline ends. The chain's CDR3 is CASSLTGYTDTQYF. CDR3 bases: TGCGCCAGCAGCTTGACAGGGTACACAGATACGCAGTATTTT.

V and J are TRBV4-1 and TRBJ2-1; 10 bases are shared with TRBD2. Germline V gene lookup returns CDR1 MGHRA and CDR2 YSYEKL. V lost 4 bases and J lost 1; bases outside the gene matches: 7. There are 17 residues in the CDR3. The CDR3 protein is CASSRQGLAVSYNEQFF. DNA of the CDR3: TGCGCCAGCAGCCGACAAGGACTAGCGGTATCCTACAATGAGCAGTTCTTC.

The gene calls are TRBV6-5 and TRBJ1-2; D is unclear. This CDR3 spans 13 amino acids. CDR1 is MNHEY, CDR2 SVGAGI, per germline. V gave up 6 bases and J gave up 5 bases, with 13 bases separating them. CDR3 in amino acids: CASSPLYGYGYTF. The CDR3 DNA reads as TGTGCCAGCAGCCCGCTCTATGGGTATGGCTACACCTTC.

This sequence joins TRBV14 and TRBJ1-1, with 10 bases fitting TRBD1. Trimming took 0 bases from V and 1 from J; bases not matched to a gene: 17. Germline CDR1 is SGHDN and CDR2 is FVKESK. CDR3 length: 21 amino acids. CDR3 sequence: CASSQDPIWRGQGRWNTEAFF. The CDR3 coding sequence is TGTGCCAGCAGCCAAGATCCCATATGGAGGGGACAGGGGCGATGGAACACTGAAGCTTTCTTT.

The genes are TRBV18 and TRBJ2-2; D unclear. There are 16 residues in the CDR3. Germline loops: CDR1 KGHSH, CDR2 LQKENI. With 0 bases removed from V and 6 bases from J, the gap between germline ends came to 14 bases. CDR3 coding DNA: TGTGCCAGCTCACCACCGAGTCGGGCGCAGGCCGGGGAGCTGTTTTTT. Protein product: CASSPPSRAQAGELFF.

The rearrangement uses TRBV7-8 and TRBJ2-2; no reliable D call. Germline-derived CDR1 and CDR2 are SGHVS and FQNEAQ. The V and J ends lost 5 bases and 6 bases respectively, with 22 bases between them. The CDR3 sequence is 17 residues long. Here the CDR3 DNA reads TGTGCCAGCAGCCCCGGGCGGATTAAACCTGTGGCCGGGGAGCTGTTTTTT. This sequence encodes CASSPGRIKPVAGELFF.